This TCR beta chain was captured in a study of T cells after yellow fever vaccination. Whole-study findings and limits: Researchers report a weaker secondary response that nonetheless peaked faster, day 5 versus 15. The booster response re-showed most primary clones: 96% CD4, more than 80% CD8.

This clonotype was picked up many times. Antigen: not known. V lost 2 bases and J lost 6, with 16 bases in between. Germline assignment: CDR1 ENHRY and CDR2 SYGVKD. This CDR3 spans 15 amino acids. TCRdb itself ran the 5' RACE reads through MiXCR, one entry per CDR3 protein. This sample yields roughly 120,000 distinct CDR3 sequences, of which around 7.7% are seen a single time; 2.5% belongs to the top ten. The rearrangement links TRBV10-3 to TRBJ1-2; no reliable D call. The TCR comes from a man between 18 and 35 years old who received the YFV17D yellow fever vaccine. The sample consisted of CD4+ T cells sorted from PBMCs, taken more than 8 days after the first yellow fever vaccination. CDR3 bases: TGTGCCATCAGTGAGCCGGCCGGGGTGTCGGATGGCTACACCTTC. This gives the protein CAISEPAGVSDGYTF.